These T cell receptor beta chains were read from a single sample in a study of T cell responses to AZD1222 COVID-19 vaccine. Assay: immunoSEQ multiplex PCR; the TCRdb copy retains only in-frame clones and omits some. The profile shows about 67,000 clones, around four fifths of them singletons. This specimen consisted of peripheral blood, obtained on day 0 of AZD1222 vaccination. The receptors here all came from an adult in good health. Both conserved end residues are part of each CDR3. The order of the fields is V gene, D gene, clone size, J gene, CDR3 protein, CDR3 DNA. D genes are given only for firm matches. Clone size, where shown, is once, few, many, or a class for clones that have expanded.

TRBV10-3	-	-	TRBJ1-4	CAIRGVISEKLFF	TGTGCCATCAGGGGGGTTATAAGTGAAAAACTGTTTTTT
TRBV24-1	-	-	TRBJ2-2	CATSDFSEQVGGELFF	TGTGCCACCAGTGATTTCTCCGAACAGGTTGGCGGGGAGCTGTTTTTT
TRBV12-3/TRBV12-4	-	-	TRBJ1-2	CASSRGSGYTF	TGTGCCAGCAGTCGGGGGTCGGGCTACACCTTC
TRBV24-1	-	-	TRBJ2-2	CATSARAGYTGELFF	TGTGCCACCAGTGCTAGGGCTGGGTACACCGGGGAGCTGTTTTTT
TRBV7-9	-	-	TRBJ1-2	CASSLGRNFYGYTF	TGTGCCAGCAGCTTAGGACGAAACTTCTATGGCTACACCTTC
TRBV14	-	-	TRBJ1-2	CASSQGTYGYTF	TGTGCCAGCAGCCAGGGAACCTATGGCTACACCTTC
TRBV15	-	-	TRBJ2-7	CATSSGQIRYGQYF	TGTGCCACCAGCAGCGGGCAGATCCGCTACGGGCAGTACTTC
TRBV7-2	-	-	TRBJ1-1	CASSLGGHGGAFF	TGTGCCAGCAGCTTGGGGGGGCACGGGGGAGCTTTCTTT
TRBV29-1	TRBD1	-	TRBJ1-5	CSVGDSPNQPQHF	TGCAGCGTGGGGGACAGTCCCAATCAGCCCCAGCATTTT
TRBV19	TRBD2	-	TRBJ2-7	CASSMVMAGGGEQYF	TGTGCCAGTAGTATGGTTATGGCGGGGGGAGGCGAGCAGTACTTC
TRBV2	-	-	TRBJ1-2	CASSEGPYGYTF	TGTGCCAGCAGTGAGGGACCCTATGGCTACACCTTC
TRBV10-3	-	-	TRBJ2-5	CAISGSPETQYF	TGTGCCATCAGTGGTAGCCCAGAGACCCAGTACTTC
TRBV28	-	-	TRBJ1-2	CASSLLGSYTF	TGTGCCAGCAGTTTACTGGGCAGCTACACCTTC
TRBV14	-	-	TRBJ2-3	CASSYTATDTQYF	TGTGCCAGCAGCTACACAGCAACAGATACGCAGTATTTT
TRBV6-5	TRBD2	few	TRBJ2-7	CASRPGTRIGEQYF	TGTGCCAGCAGGCCCGGGACTAGGATAGGAGAGCAGTACTTC
TRBV19	-	once	TRBJ2-7	CASSRTGIGSYEQYF	TGTGCCAGTAGCCGAACAGGGATAGGGTCCTACGAGCAGTACTTC
TRBV28	TRBD2	-	TRBJ2-7	CASSSTGLAGEIAYEQYF	TGTGCCAGCAGTTCCACGGGACTAGCGGGAGAAATAGCGTACGAGCAGTACTTC
TRBV30	-	-	TRBJ1-5	CAWSSAVRNQPQHF	TGTGCCTGGAGTTCGGCCGTGCGCAATCAGCCCCAGCATTTT